This T cell receptor (beta chain) was retrieved from a study of blood T cells in healthy people across ages. All donors came from Russia, were Caucasian and healthy, and spanned ages about 6 to 95. The CDR3 extends over 13 amino acids. Germline V lookup: CDR1 LGHDT, CDR2 YNNKEL (reference sequence). Trimming at V came to 2 bases and at J to 11 bases, leaving 5 bases not matched to a gene. A second PCR of about 6 to 12 cycles used a sample-barcoded 5' primer and a J-beta primer mix. From the 5' RACE reads, TCRdb called clonotypes with MiXCR, one entry per CDR3 protein. This table holds around 1,500,000 distinct CDR3 sequences, roughly 45% found once.

Sequencing was performed on blood. The chain is built from TRBV3-1 and TRBJ1-5; 8 nucleotides line up with TRBD1. The clonotype was recovered from a woman in her late teens or twenties in good health. DNA of the CDR3: TGTGCCAGCAGCCAATCCGGGACAGGTACCCAGCATTTT. It codes for CASSQSGTGTQHF.